This T cell receptor (beta chain) came from a study of T-cell memory formation after mild COVID-19. General study points: The authors left the SARS-CoV-2 specificity of second-wave clones peaking on day 37 unconfirmed. A subset of responding clones appeared in pre-infection memory, suggesting cross-reactive memory joined.

The TCR alpha and TCR beta cDNA libraries, bearing sample barcodes and UMIs, were generated by 5'RACE using constant-segment primers. Using its own MiXCR run on the 5' RACE reads, TCRdb lists one record per CDR3 protein. Among about 560,000 distinct CDR3 sequences listed, approximately 15% were seen once. This clonotype was detected only a few times. Its antigen remains unknown. The receptor's source is an adult woman who had mild COVID-19 (a few samples of this study predate the infection). Cell type and time point are not known. Source material: PBMCs or a T cell subset sorted from them (not recorded which).

CDR3 in DNA: TGTGCCAGCAGTTTATCGCAGGGGAGCAATCAGCCCCAGCATTTT. Its protein is CASSLSQGSNQPQHF. The chain recombines TRBV12-3 or TRBV12-4 with TRBJ1-5, with D perhaps TRBD1 (6 bases). Trimming pared 2 bases from V and 1 base from J, leaving 9 bases between. This CDR3 is 15 amino acids long.